Following are 23 T cell receptor beta chains from one sample sequenced in a study of shared clonotypes between healthy human individuals. Assay used: immunoSEQ multiplex PCR; TCRdb lists only in-frame clones, some missing. The sample yields over 850,000 clones, more than 75% seen once. Sequenced input: memory CD4+ T cells from PBMCs. The subset denotes: CD45RA-negative fraction. These receptors all come from a man younger than 30 in good health. Some clones in this sample may be carry-over from other donors' samples.

The CDR3 DNA reads as TGTGCCAGCAGCCCCACAGGGATAGGGACAGATACGCAGTATTTT. It translates to CASSPTGIGTDTQYF. This rearrangement joins TRBV2 to TRBJ2-3, with a tentative D call TRBD1 (6 bases). The CDR3 spans 15 residues. Germline assignment: CDR1 SNHLY and CDR2 FYNNEI. V lost 6 bases and J 3 bases, leaving 16 bases between the germline ends.

Regarding this clone: The same CDR3 arises from other DNA sequences in this sample as well. This sequence joins TRBV2 and TRBJ2-2, with D possibly TRBD2 on 6 matching bases. V was clipped by 6 bases and J by 6 bases, with 8 bases between them. The CDR3 has 12 residues. CDR1 SNHLY and CDR2 FYNNEI come from the germline V gene. In DNA, the CDR3 is TGTGCCAGCAGGGGGGAGGCCGGGGAGCTGTTTTTT. Amino acids: CASRGEAGELFF. Based on the CDR3 plus reference TRBV2 and TRBJ2-2, the full variable domain is EPEVTQTPSHQVTQMGQEVILRCVPISNHLYFYWYRQILGQKVEFLVSFYNNEISEKSEIFDDQFSVERPDGSNFTLKIRSTKLEDSAMYFCASRGEAGELFFGEGSRLTVL.

In regard to this clone: The same CDR3 is also encoded by other DNA sequences in this sample. This chain joins TRBV5-1 and TRBJ1-2, with a tentative D call TRBD1 (6 bases). The length of the CDR3 is 14 residues. The germline V gene has CDR1 SGHRS and CDR2 YFSETQ. V lost 2 bases and J 0 bases, leaving 8 bases between the germline ends. The CDR3 DNA follows: TGCGCCAGCAGCTTAGGACAGCCTAACTATGGCTACACCTTC. Its protein product is CASSLGQPNYGYTF.

Details on this clone: Other DNA sequences in the same sample also yield this CDR3. The chain recombines TRBV18 with TRBJ2-7; 9 bases are shared with TRBD2. The J segment lost 3 bases and the V segment lost 3 bases, leaving 3 bases of the junction unmatched. From germline, CDR1 is KGHSH and CDR2 LQKENI. The CDR3 loop spans 14 amino acids. The CDR3 nucleotides are TGTGCCAGCTCACCGGGGACTAGCAACTACGAGCAGTACTTC. Translation: CASSPGTSNYEQYF.

Concerning this clone: In the same sample, other DNA sequences code for this CDR3. The gene calls are TRBV28 and TRBJ2-7; D not certain. With 4 bases removed from V and 0 bases from J, the gap between germline ends came to 10 bases. Germline V CDR1 and CDR2: MDHEN, SYDVKM. This CDR3 is built from 14 residues. As DNA, the CDR3 is TGTGCCAGCAGTTCCCTAACATTCTCCTACGAGCAGTACTTC. Translation: CASSSLTFSYEQYF.

The CDR3 coding sequence is TGTGCCTGGAGTGTAATCGGGGGGGTCAACATTCAGTACTTC. Its protein product is CAWSVIGGVNIQYF. The chain links TRBV30 to TRBJ2-4; 8 nucleotides agree with TRBD2. From germline, CDR1 is GTSNPN and CDR2 SVGIG (reference sequence). CDR3 length equals 14 residues. The junction had 5 bases not matched to a gene; V was cut back by 0 bases and J by 7 bases.

J is TRBJ2-7 and V is TRBV4-1; a possible D gene is TRBD2 (6 bases). Trimming took off 3 bases at V and 3 bases at J, with 21 bases between the two ends. The V gene's germline CDR1 is MGHRA and CDR2 YSYEKL. The CDR3 sequence is 17 residues long. CDR3 region: CASSQRTNSGINYEQYF. As DNA, the CDR3 is TGCGCCAGCAGCCAGCGGACTAACTCAGGGATAAACTACGAGCAGTACTTC.

The chain recombines TRBV2 with TRBJ2-7, with 15 nucleotides matching TRBD2. With V trimmed by 1 base and J by 6 bases, 1 base remained unmatched. The CDR3 spans 15 residues. Germline lookup yields CDR1 SNHLY and CDR2 FYNNEI. The CDR3 bases are TGTGCCAGCAGTGAAGGGACTAGCGGGAGGGCCGAGCAGTACTTC. Translated: CASSEGTSGRAEQYF.

The chain joins TRBV11-2 to TRBJ2-4, with D hard to call. CDR1 and CDR2 (germline): SGHAT, FQNNGV. CDR3 length equals 11 residues. V was shortened by 3 bases and J by 15 bases, with 12 bases between the two germline ends. The CDR3 loop reads CASSFGPGVYF. The DNA for the CDR3 is TGTGCCAGCAGCTTCGGCCCCGGTGTGTACTTC.

J is TRBJ2-1 and V is TRBV27; D is perhaps TRBD1 or TRBD2 (5 bases each). V dropped 3 bases and J dropped 6 bases, with 15 bases sitting between them. Germline V gene data show CDR1 as MNHEY and CDR2 as SMNVEV (reference sequence). CDR3 length: 15 amino acids. The CDR3 DNA is TGTGCCAGCAGTTTGAGGGCAGGGACGGGCAATGAGCAGTTCTTC. Translated: CASSLRAGTGNEQFF.

The V and J genes are TRBV28 and TRBJ2-3, with 8 bases fitting TRBD1. The germline gives CDR1 MDHEN, CDR2 SYDVKM. There are 15 residues in the CDR3. V gave up 5 bases and J gave up 4 bases; unmatched junction bases: 8. CDR3 nucleotides: TGTGCCAGCAGTCCCAGGGGGCGAGGGGCAGATACGCAGTATTTT. It specifies CASSPRGRGADTQYF. The full variable domain, in which reference TRBV28 and TRBJ2-3 provide the parts outside the CDR3, is DVKVTQSSRYLVKRTGEKVFLECVQDMDHENMFWYRQDPGLGLRLIYFSYDVKMKEKGDIPEGYSVSREKKERFSLILESASTNQTSMYLCASSPRGRGADTQYFGPGTRLTVL.

The genes are TRBV25-1 and TRBJ2-5; D is perhaps TRBD2 (6 bases). Trimming removed 2 bases from V and 5 bases from J, with 9 bases in between. Per the germline V gene, CDR1 is MGHDK and CDR2 is SYGVNS. This CDR3 is 13 amino acids long. CDR3 DNA sequence: TGTGCCAGCAGTGAAATTGGGGGGGAGACCCAGTACTTC. Protein product: CASSEIGGETQYF.

The genes are TRBV18 and TRBJ2-1, with D perhaps matching TRBD2 (6 bases). V dropped 6 bases and J dropped 10 bases, with 13 bases sitting between them. Germline V lookup: CDR1 KGHSH, CDR2 LQKENI. The CDR3 is 12 residues long. The CDR3 DNA follows: TGTGCCAGCTCCCACGGGGCGGGAGAGCAGTTCTTC. Its translation: CASSHGAGEQFF. The full variable domain, its missing parts supplied by reference TRBV18 and TRBJ2-1, is NAGVMQNPRHLVRRRGQEARLRCSPMKGHSHVYWYRQLPEEGLKFMVYLQKENIIDESGMPKERFSAEFPKEGPSILRIQQVVRGDSAAYFCASSHGAGEQFFGPGTRLTVL.

V and J are TRBV7-9 and TRBJ1-2, with TRBD1 matching 11 bases. This CDR3 has 15 residues. J gave up 9 bases and V 5 bases, and 11 bases lay outside the gene matches. The germline gives CDR1 SEHNR, CDR2 FQNEAQ (reference sequence). CDR3 coding DNA: TGTGCCAGCAGCCCGGAAGAAGGGACAGGGGGTCGCTACACCTTC. Residues: CASSPEEGTGGRYTF.

The J gene is TRBJ2-4, the V gene TRBV7-2; D is uncertain. V lost 2 bases to trimming and J lost 7 bases, with 3 bases between them. The CDR3 runs to 11 residues. Germline lookup yields CDR1 SGHTA and CDR2 FQGNSA. The CDR3 DNA follows: TGTGCCAGCAGCTTATATAACATTCAGTACTTC. Residues: CASSLYNIQYF.

V usage is TRBV13 and J usage is TRBJ1-1; D remains ambiguous. Trimming took 2 bases from V and 1 from J, leaving 8 bases between them. CDR3 length: 14 residues. The V gene's germline CDR1 is PRHDT and CDR2 FYEKMQ (reference sequence). As DNA, the CDR3 is TGTGCCAGCAGCTTACCCATCAAGAACACTGAAGCTTTCTTT. It is translated as CASSLPIKNTEAFF.

The rearrangement uses TRBV7-9 and TRBJ1-1; possible D gene TRBD1, 6 bases. Trimming pared 1 base from V and 7 bases from J, leaving 16 bases between. Germline V CDR1 and CDR2: SEHNR, FQNEAQ (reference sequence). The CDR3 spans 15 residues. The CDR3: CASSLGLSGTIEAFF. Written as DNA, the CDR3 is TGTGCCAGCAGCTTAGGTCTTTCGGGGACAATTGAAGCTTTCTTT.

This chain joins TRBV7-6 and TRBJ2-7; D may be TRBD1 (6 bases). The CDR3 sequence is 13 residues long. CDR1 and CDR2 (germline): SGHVS, FNYEAQ. V lost 3 bases, J lost 5 bases, and 11 bases lay in between. CDR3 nucleotide sequence: TGTGCCAGCAGCTTCGTAGGGGGACACGAGCAGTACTTC. Protein sequence: CASSFVGGHEQYF.

The chain has TRBV28 and TRBJ1-2, with 8 bases aligning to TRBD1. The trim removed 6 bases at V and 8 bases at J, leaving 11 bases unmatched. Germline CDR1 reads MDHEN; CDR2 reads SYDVKM. There are 14 residues in the CDR3. For the CDR3, the DNA is TGTGCCAGCAGCCCCAGGGGGCCTGGGACGGGCTACACCTTC. It is translated as CASSPRGPGTGYTF.

The chain has TRBV18 and TRBJ1-4; 7 positions match TRBD1. Trimming at V came to 3 bases and at J to 1 base, leaving 5 bases not matched to a gene. This CDR3 region has 16 residues. The V gene's germline CDR1 is KGHSH and CDR2 LQKENI. The CDR3: CASSPYQGETNEKLFF. In DNA, the CDR3 is TGTGCCAGCTCACCGTACCAGGGGGAAACTAATGAAAAACTGTTTTTT. Full variable domain (outside the CDR3, taken from reference TRBV18 and TRBJ1-4): NAGVMQNPRHLVRRRGQEARLRCSPMKGHSHVYWYRQLPEEGLKFMVYLQKENIIDESGMPKERFSAEFPKEGPSILRIQQVVRGDSAAYFCASSPYQGETNEKLFFGSGTQLSVL.

V is TRBV7-6 and J is TRBJ2-2, with D perhaps TRBD1 (5 bases). Trimming stripped 5 bases from V and 1 base from J, with 14 bases between. CDR3 length equals 16 residues. Germline assignment: CDR1 SGHVS and CDR2 FNYEAQ. The CDR3 DNA reads TGTGCCAGCAGCCAACAGGTCCCACGGAACACCGGGGAGCTGTTTTTT. Amino acid sequence: CASSQQVPRNTGELFF.

The chain is built from TRBV6-4 and TRBJ1-3; 10 bases are a match to TRBD1. This CDR3 is built from 13 residues. Germline CDR1 and CDR2: MRHNA and SNTAGT. Trimming removed 7 bases from V and 5 bases from J; junction bases left unmatched: 2. CDR3: CASKGQGRNTIYF. The CDR3 nucleotides read TGTGCCAGCAAGGGACAGGGGCGAAACACCATATATTTT.

V and J are TRBV9 and TRBJ2-2, with 9 bases that match TRBD2. Germline V CDR1 and CDR2: SGDLS, YYNGEE. This CDR3 has 19 residues. The V gene end was trimmed by 0 bases and the J gene end by 6 bases; junction bases not matched to a gene: 15. In DNA form, the CDR3 reads TGTGCCAGCAGCGTAGACCCTTTCTCAGCGGGAGGTGTCGCCGGGGAGCTGTTTTTT. Translating gives CASSVDPFSAGGVAGELFF.